This T cell receptor (beta chain) was documented in a study of blood T cell repertoires in COVID-19 (dated by TCRdb to between 2020 and 2021). About the full investigation: Samples covering the acute and convalescent phases of COVID-19 were provided by collaborators in the United States, Italy and Spain. Sample metadata almost always included a de-identified subject ID, COVID-19 status, age in years and sex. The dataset comprised deeply sampled blood TCRbeta repertoires from subjects exposed to, actively infected with, or recovered from COVID-19. Samples came from the ongoing ImmuneRACE study (first 160 participants) plus 1,254 subjects from 6 global collaborators. Where HLA class I and class II types were available, the types were taken from metadata supplied by the sample provider, not from assay-based typing. The material from the prospective study consisted of cDNA or gDNA derived from T cells, B-cell-depleted T cells, or PBMCs. A freely available public database, intended as a resource for researchers studying the immune response to SARS-CoV-2, is where the repertoires were released. Broader findings and caveats from the paper: The amount of clinical and demographic metadata varied by source and participant and was provided uncurated.

Each collaborating institution followed its own protocols to collect whole blood in K2EDTA tubes. For TCRbeta analysis, collaborators shipped samples in one of three forms: frozen whole blood, isolated PBMCs, or DNA extracted from either of those sample types. The V and J ends are trimmed by 6 bases and 4 bases, leaving 18 bases between them. The CDR3 spans 16 residues, from the cysteine through the phenylalanine. The kept DNA is CDR3 alone, 48 bases in frame from the first base. CDR1 and CDR2, looked up from the germline V gene, are SNHLY and FYNNEI. The sample holds one count of this clone. Its antigen remains unidentified. The input lacks base qualities; no much larger clone sits a single base away. The immunoSEQ Assay, a bias-controlled multiplex PCR, was used to amplify TCRbeta CDR3 regions from genomic DNA. Under the source paper's analysis protocol: Within the assay, amplification of reference gene primers was used to estimate how many nucleated cells each sample contained. To quantify the absolute abundance of each unique TCRbeta CDR3 rearrangement, sequence reads were collapsed and filtered. For each sample, productive Simpson clonality was calculated by taking the square root of Simpson's diversity index across productive rearrangements. TCRdb limited this immuneACCESS table to in-frame rearrangements with V and J called. A share of clones is missing; checked studies link under half to unresolved V genes, and the rest is unexplained. For V, J and clone size, that table is used; D and trimming come from the DNA. Across this sample there are around 50,000 clones, with 85% to 90% seen only once. Together, the top ten hold approximately 10% of the sample.

This receptor was identified in a man in his forties or fifties with active COVID-19. Sample: peripheral blood. The V and J segments used are TRBV2 and TRBJ2-2; TRBD1 could be the D gene, as 5 bases match. CDR3 reads: CASRARQNLPTGELFF. The base sequence is TGTGCCAGCAGGGCGAGACAGAACCTTCCCACCGGGGAGCTGTTTTTT.